This TCR beta chain was sequenced in a study of identifying expanded T cells in peripheral blood (dated by TCRdb to about 2019). A note on the overall study: Technical replicates were generated by sequencing separate aliquots of the same genomic DNA pool, and four replicates were compared pairwise.

This clone occurred once. The antigen it binds to is not known. No quality values exist for individual bases; no much larger clone is one base distant. The immunoSEQ Assay, which uses bias-controlled multiplex PCR amplification of genomic DNA, was used to profile TCRbeta CDR3 regions. The paper's processing steps were these. The absolute abundance of each unique TCRbeta CDR3 region was quantified after sequences were collapsed and filtered. Differential abundance was assessed using a binomial (Fisher-equivalent) model and a beta-binomial model in which time-dependent variance fitted from healthy donors was added. Clones with fewer than 5 combined templates were removed, and a clone was called differentially abundant if the clone's Benjamini-Hochberg FDR was below 0.01. Beta-binomial variance was modeled as a function of total template count across the two samples using the form v = (b*log(k)+a)^2. In TCRdb, the immuneACCESS table is reduced to in-frame sequences with V and J assigned. These tables do not hold every clone; where another copy was compared, an unresolved V gene accounts for under half, and the others remain unexplained. D and trimming come from the DNA, and the V and J calls and clone size come from that table. Within this sample are more than 85,000 clones, with about nine tenths of them counted one time only. Of the sample, more than 6.5% falls within the top ten clones.

No immune events, such as infections, were documented for the healthy donors during the collection period. To calibrate time-dependent variance in a beta-binomial model of T-cell clone differential abundance, blood repertoires from healthy donors were used as a training cohort. The training cohort comprised 10 or so healthy donors, 3 female and 7 male. Donor ages ranged from about 29 to 65 years, with an average of 43 years. Obtained from a commercial supplier, whole blood was collected from each healthy donor at three time points set around two weeks apart. For immunosequencing, genomic DNA was extracted from unsorted whole blood. The germline V gene (reference sequence) specifies SGHNT as CDR1 and YYREEE as CDR2. V and J are truncated by 1 base and 0 bases respectively, leaving an intervening sequence of 13 bases. The CDR3, cysteine through phenylalanine, is 17 amino acids long. The read is trimmed to its CDR3 DNA, 51 bases read in frame from base 1.

Findings and caveats that apply to the study as a whole: In all healthy donors, the variance in clone template counts between samples taken 2 to 3 weeks apart rose significantly as total template count increased. The authors expected that biological variance in healthy repertoires might rise further over much longer intervals, such as months to years. The binomial model flagged roughly 1.2 differentially abundant clones between technical replicates but 15 to 17 over around two weeks and roughly 20 over approximately 4 weeks. Across all healthy-donor time intervals, the beta-binomial model significantly cut both the number of clones called differentially abundant and the false-positive rate.

Recombination connected TRBV5-4 to TRBJ1-4; no D segment can be confidently identified. The specimen was blood. The origin of this receptor is a person aged 18-69 years in good health. The DNA sequence reads TGTGCCAGCAGCTTGTTGGGGAATCGCGCAACTAATGAAAAACTGTTTTTT. This translates into CASSLLGNRATNEKLFF.